A selection of T cell receptor beta chains follows, all from one sample in a study of cytomegalovirus exposure and HLA in healthy donors. Profiling relied on immunoSEQ multiplex PCR, and the TCRdb table lists in-frame clones only, not all of them. The sample holds approximately 160,000 clones, roughly four fifths seen once. The specimen was PBMCs. The source is a young man in good health and CMV-seronegative. Each CDR3 is given with its conserved first and last residue. D genes are given only for firm matches. The listing skips clone size in some rows; elsewhere it reads once, few, many or a size class.

clone size	V gene	J gene	D gene	CDR3 DNA	CDR3 protein
.	TRBV6-6	TRBJ1-1	TRBD1	TGTGCCAGCAGGATCGGACAGGGTGGCACTGAAGCTTTCTTT	CASRIGQGGTEAFF
.	TRBV7-2	TRBJ2-6	.	TGTGCCAGCAGCCCAATATGGGGCCGACGCTCTGGGGCCAACGTCCTGACTTTC	CASSPIWGRRSGANVLTF
.	TRBV15	TRBJ2-5	TRBD2	TGTGCCACCAGCAGAGGCCGGACTAGCAGCCAAGAGACCCAGTACTTC	CATSRGRTSSQETQYF
.	TRBV6-5	TRBJ2-3	.	TGTGCCAGCAGCCGTAGCGCCCCCGGGGCAGATACGCAGTATTTT	CASSRSAPGADTQYF
.	TRBV19	TRBJ1-5	.	TGTGCCAGTAGTATAGGCAGTACCCTCAATCAGCCCCAGCATTTT	CASSIGSTLNQPQHF
.	TRBV9	TRBJ2-3	.	TGTGCCAGCAGCGCCCGGGGTCCAGATACGCAGTATTTT	CASSARGPDTQYF
.	TRBV15	TRBJ2-6	TRBD1	TGTGCCACCAGACGCGACAGGGAGAACTCTGGGGCCAACGTCCTGACTTTC	CATRRDRENSGANVLTF
few	TRBV18	TRBJ1-5	TRBD1	TGTGCCAGCTCACCACTGGGACAGGGGTTTGGGTCGCGACAGCCCCAGCATTTT	CASSPLGQGFGSRQPQHF
.	TRBV10-3	TRBJ2-2	.	TGTGCCATCAGTTACAGCACCCCGAACACCGGGGAGCTGTTTTTT	CAISYSTPNTGELFF
.	TRBV5-4	TRBJ2-7	TRBD1	TGTGCCAGCAGCCCCCAAACCCAGGGGGCGTACGAGCAGTACTTC	CASSPQTQGAYEQYF
few	TRBV7-9	TRBJ2-7	.	TGTGCCAGCAGCCCTACTATCAAGTTAAACACCTACGAGCAGTACTTC	CASSPTIKLNTYEQYF
.	TRBV9	TRBJ2-7	TRBD1	TGTGCCAGCAGCGTAGTTGGGGAACCCGGGACAGGGATCTACGAGCAGTACTTC	CASSVVGEPGTGIYEQYF
.	TRBV29-1	TRBJ2-2	.	TGCAGCGTTCCGGGCCGCGGGGCGAACACCGGGGAGCTGTTTTTT	CSVPGRGANTGELFF
.	TRBV27	TRBJ1-2	.	TGTGCCAGCAGTATTCGGGGTTCCTATGGCTACACCTTC	CASSIRGSYGYTF
.	TRBV5-1	TRBJ2-5	TRBD2	TGCGCCAGCAGCTTGGGGCTAGCGGGAGCAGAGACCCAGTACTTC	CASSLGLAGAETQYF
.	TRBV5-4	TRBJ2-1	TRBD1	TGTGCCAGCAGCGCCGGACTGGACAGGGGGGGGAATGAGCAGTTCTTC	CASSAGLDRGGNEQFF